This passage covers 30 T cell receptor beta chains from one sample sequenced in a study of cytomegalovirus exposure and HLA in healthy donors. The study ran its PCR with 60 Vbeta and 13 Jbeta primers. Produced via immunoSEQ multiplex PCR; TCRdb's table is partial and in-frame only. This table holds approximately 170,000 clones, roughly three quarters found once. Input material: PBMCs. These receptors originate from a woman aged 45 to 65 in good health and CMV-seronegative.

This clone has just a few counts. This rearrangement joins TRBV29-1 to TRBJ2-7; 10 bases map to TRBD1. J lost 3 bases, V lost 8 bases, and 13 bases had no gene match. The CDR3 is made up of 15 amino acids. Germline CDR1 SQVTM, CDR2 ANQGSEA. The CDR3 sequence is CSIRNLGTGDYEQYF. Written as DNA, the CDR3 is TGCAGCATCAGAAACTTGGGGACAGGGGACTACGAGCAGTACTTC.

The chain is built from TRBV14 and TRBJ1-3, with D uncertain. In germline, CDR1 is SGHDN, CDR2 FVKESK. V shed 1 base and J shed 2 bases, with 9 bases lying between them. The length of the CDR3 is 15 residues. The CDR3 DNA follows: TGTGCCAGCAGCCAAGCTCTATCGGCTGGAAACACCATATATTTT. It codes for CASSQALSAGNTIYF.

This rearrangement joins TRBV5-6 to TRBJ2-1, with a weak D call TRBD1 (7 bases). V lost 4 bases and J lost 3, with 14 bases in between. The CDR3 consists of 15 residues. The germline V gene has CDR1 SGHDT and CDR2 YYEEEE. This chain's CDR3 is CASSPRGVGYNEQFF. The DNA for the CDR3 is TGTGCCAGCAGCCCCAGGGGGGTGGGCTACAATGAGCAGTTCTTC. The whole variable domain, filled in from reference TRBV5-6 and TRBJ2-1, reads DAGVTQSPTHLIKTRGQQVTLRCSPKSGHDTVSWYQQALGQGPQFIFQYYEEEERQRGNFPDRFSGHQFPNYSSELNVNALLLGDSALYLCASSPRGVGYNEQFFGPGTRLTVL.

The rearrangement uses TRBV5-1 and TRBJ2-1, with D perhaps TRBD2 (6 bases). Trimming removed 2 bases from V and 1 base from J, with 13 bases in between. Germline V gene lookup returns CDR1 SGHRS and CDR2 YFSETQ. This CDR3 has 16 amino acids. Here the CDR3 reads CASSFSGGQSYNEQFF. In nucleotides, the CDR3 is TGCGCCAGCAGCTTTAGCGGAGGGCAGTCCTACAATGAGCAGTTCTTC. Variable domain in full (rest from reference TRBV5-1 and TRBJ2-1): KAGVTQTPRYLIKTRGQQVTLSCSPISGHRSVSWYQQTPGQGLQFLFEYFSETQRNKGNFPGRFSGRQFSNSRSEMNVSTLELGDSALYLCASSFSGGQSYNEQFFGPGTRLTVL.

The CDR3 nucleotides read TGTGCCAGCAGCTTAGAGTTAAGGACAGCCTTAGCCTACGAGCAGTACTTC. Amino acids: CASSLELRTALAYEQYF. The chain combines TRBV7-2 with TRBJ2-7; possibly TRBD1 for D (6 bases). CDR3 length: 17 residues. The germline CDR1 and CDR2 sequences are SGHTA and FQGNSA. V lost 1 base, J lost 2 bases, and 18 bases lay in between.

The chain links TRBV9 to TRBJ1-3; TRBD1 matches 7 bases. Germline values: CDR1 SGDLS, CDR2 YYNGEE. The ends lost 4 bases at V and 4 bases at J; junction bases unmatched: 8. This CDR3 is built from 15 residues. The DNA for the CDR3 is TGTGCCAGCAGCCCACGACAGGGTGGGGGAAACACCATATATTTT. Amino acids: CASSPRQGGGNTIYF.

The genes are TRBV4-3 and TRBJ2-1, with 8 bases fitting TRBD2. In germline, CDR1 is LGHNA, CDR2 YSLEER. This CDR3 is built from 16 residues. Germline trimming cut 3 bases from V and 4 bases from J; bases unmatched to any gene: 8. The CDR3 nucleotides are TGCGCCAGCAGCCAGGGAGCGGGGGAGATTTACAATGAGCAGTTCTTC. This translates into CASSQGAGEIYNEQFF.

The chain uses TRBV9 and TRBJ1-2; the match to TRBD1 covers 7 bases. The ends lost 6 bases at V and 8 bases at J; junction bases unmatched: 22. The CDR3 spans 17 residues. CDR1 is SGDLS, CDR2 YYNGEE, per germline. CDR3 DNA: TGTGCCAGCACCACCGGACCCCCTTTAGGGGGCCCGGAGGGCTACACCTTC. This sequence encodes CASTTGPPLGGPEGYTF.

This chain joins TRBV29-1 and TRBJ1-1; tentative D call: TRBD1 (6 bases). CDR3 size: 16 residues. V lost 3 bases to trimming and J lost 0 bases, with 17 bases between them. Germline assignment: CDR1 SQVTM and CDR2 ANQGSEA. This CDR3 reads CSVENTGGWVNTEAFF. The CDR3 DNA follows: TGCAGCGTTGAGAATACGGGGGGCTGGGTGAACACTGAAGCTTTCTTT. Full variable domain (missing parts from reference TRBV29-1 and TRBJ1-1): SAVISQKPSRDICQRGTSLTIQCQVDSQVTMMFWYRQQPGQSLTLIATANQGSEATYESGFVIDKFPISRPNLTFSTLTVSNMSPEDSSIYLCSVENTGGWVNTEAFFGQGTRLTVV.

V and J are TRBV7-2 and TRBJ2-5; no firm D call. The CDR3 is 15 amino acids. Germline V gene data show CDR1 as SGHTA and CDR2 as FQGNSA. Trimming took off 1 base at V and 1 base at J, with 10 bases between the two ends. The CDR3 nucleotides read TGTGCCAGCAGCTTAGTTGCGAAAAGCCAAGAGACCCAGTACTTC. Encoded protein: CASSLVAKSQETQYF.

To note about this clone: Sequence at one end of the junction differs from germline and may be a read error. The chain has TRBV6-1 and TRBJ1-4; D may be TRBD1 (5 bases). Germline loops: CDR1 MNHNS, CDR2 SASEGT. This CDR3 has 14 residues. Here the CDR3 reads CTSRAREGNEKLFF. DNA of the CDR3: TGTACCAGCCGGGCCAGGGAGGGTAATGAAAAACTGTTTTTT.

The chain couples TRBV28 to TRBJ1-2; D is perhaps TRBD1 (6 bases). Trimming cost V 3 bases and J 0 bases, with 11 bases left between them. CDR3 size: 15 residues. Germline CDR1 is MDHEN and CDR2 is SYDVKM. The chain's CDR3 is CASSFGQGSNYGYTF. The DNA for the CDR3 is TGTGCCAGCAGTTTCGGGCAGGGGTCTAACTATGGCTACACCTTC.

The gene calls are TRBV7-9 and TRBJ2-5; 8 bases match TRBD2. The J call could be wrong; TRBJ2-7 is a better fit for the DNA end. The CDR3 is 14 amino acids. Germline CDR1 and CDR2: SEHNR and FQNEAQ (reference sequence). In DNA, the CDR3 is TGTGCCAGCAGCTCCGGGACTAGGTCCTACGAGCAGTACTTC. It yields the protein CASSSGTRSYEQYF.

DNA of the CDR3: TGCAGCGTTGAAGTAATCGGAGGGTTCCAGACCCAGTACTTC. Protein sequence: CSVEVIGGFQTQYF. The chain recombines TRBV29-1 with TRBJ2-5; D perhaps matches TRBD2 (6 bases). Deletions cut 1 base from V and 6 bases from J, with 15 bases between. Germline V gene lookup returns CDR1 SQVTM and CDR2 ANQGSEA. The CDR3 loop spans 14 amino acids.

This sequence joins TRBV18 and TRBJ1-2; tentative D call: TRBD1 (5 bases). This CDR3 has 15 residues. Germline V CDR1 and CDR2: KGHSH, LQKENI. Trimming stripped 5 bases from V and 4 bases from J, with 17 bases between. In DNA form, the CDR3 reads TGTGCCAGCTCATCCGCGGCAGGGTCAGGCTATGGCTACACCTTC. Translating gives CASSSAAGSGYGYTF. The whole variable domain, filled in from reference TRBV18 and TRBJ1-2, reads NAGVMQNPRHLVRRRGQEARLRCSPMKGHSHVYWYRQLPEEGLKFMVYLQKENIIDESGMPKERFSAEFPKEGPSILRIQQVVRGDSAAYFCASSSAAGSGYGYTFGSGTRLTVV.

The gene calls are TRBV10-3 and TRBJ2-1, with D possibly matching TRBD2 (6 bases). Germline lookup yields CDR1 ENHRY and CDR2 SYGVKD. V lost 8 bases to trimming and J lost 6 bases, with 14 bases between them. The CDR3 sequence is 13 residues long. This CDR3 is CAISMGGTNEQFF. As DNA, the CDR3 is TGTGCCATCTCGATGGGGGGAACCAATGAGCAGTTCTTC.

This chain uses TRBV19 with TRBJ2-2; possibly TRBD2 for D (6 bases). Germline V lookup: CDR1 LNHDA, CDR2 SQIVND (reference sequence). CDR3 length: 12 residues. Trimming cost V 7 bases and J 5 bases, with 8 bases left between them. The CDR3 sequence: CASKGGTGELFF. Written as DNA, the CDR3 is TGTGCCAGTAAAGGAGGGACCGGGGAGCTGTTTTTT.

This clone showed up just a few times. V gene TRBV14 combines with J gene TRBJ2-6; a possible D gene is TRBD1 (5 bases). The V end lost 2 bases, the J end lost 4 bases, and 21 bases lay between the germline ends. The CDR3 totals 19 residues. The germline CDR1 and CDR2 sequences are SGHDN and FVKESK. DNA for the CDR3: TGTGCCAGCAGCCAAAGACTTGTCCGGGCAGGGTCCGGGGCCAACGTCCTGACTTTC. Translation: CASSQRLVRAGSGANVLTF. Complete variable domain (other parts from reference TRBV14 and TRBJ2-6): EAGVTQFPSHSVIEKGQTVTLRCDPISGHDNLYWYRRVMGKEIKFLLHFVKESKQDESGMPNNRFLAERTGGTYSTLKVQPAELEDSGVYFCASSQRLVRAGSGANVLTFGAGSRLTVL.

This clone has a handful of counts. The V and J genes are TRBV29-1 and TRBJ1-1, with 9 bases lining up with TRBD1. Germline CDR1 is SQVTM and CDR2 is ANQGSEA. J gave up 5 bases and V 7 bases, and 5 bases lay outside the gene matches. The CDR3 runs 12 residues. CDR3 nucleotides: TGCAGCGAGATACAGGGGGCTACTGAAGCTTTCTTT. Translation: CSEIQGATEAFF.

This clone occurred a few times. This chain uses TRBV5-1 with TRBJ2-1; TRBD2 aligns across 9 bases. Per germline, CDR1 SGHRS and CDR2 YFSETQ. The CDR3 runs 18 residues. With 4 bases clipped from V and 2 bases from J, the junction kept 13 bases outside the gene matches. DNA of the CDR3: TGCGCCAGCAGCCCTCGATCAAGCGGGAGGACCACCTACAATGAGCAGTTCTTC. Translated, it gives CASSPRSSGRTTYNEQFF. Supplemented by reference TRBV5-1 and TRBJ2-1, the full variable domain reads KAGVTQTPRYLIKTRGQQVTLSCSPISGHRSVSWYQQTPGQGLQFLFEYFSETQRNKGNFPGRFSGRQFSNSRSEMNVSTLELGDSALYLCASSPRSSGRTTYNEQFFGPGTRLTVL.

The chain carries TRBV30 and TRBJ1-5, with D tentatively TRBD1 (5 bases). This CDR3 has 14 residues. The germline gives CDR1 GTSNPN, CDR2 SVGIG (reference sequence). Trimming cost V 3 bases and J 5 bases, with 14 bases left between them. The DNA for the CDR3 is TGTGCCTGGAGGTCCGGAGGGGCGGATCAGCCCCAGCATTTT. Encoded protein: CAWRSGGADQPQHF.

This clone was seen more than once but under ten times. The genes are TRBV5-5 and TRBJ2-7, with D maybe TRBD2 (6 bases). V lost 4 bases and J 2 bases, leaving 16 bases between the germline ends. This CDR3 region has 15 residues. Germline V CDR1 and CDR2: SGHKS, YYEKEE (reference sequence). The CDR3 is CASSPLGAGAYEQYF. CDR3 bases: TGTGCCAGCAGCCCCCTAGGAGCGGGCGCCTACGAGCAGTACTTC.

The chain links TRBV4-1 to TRBJ1-2; a weak D match, TRBD1 (5 bases). Trimming took off 0 bases at V and 8 bases at J, with 13 bases between the two ends. Germline assignment: CDR1 MGHRA and CDR2 YSYEKL. This CDR3 contains 14 residues. CDR3 sequence reads: CASSQEGWGGGYTF. The CDR3 DNA sequence: TGCGCCAGCAGCCAAGAGGGTTGGGGGGGAGGCTACACCTTC.

For the CDR3, the DNA is TGTGCCACAGGACAGGGGTCCTCCTACGAGCAGTACTTC. Translation: CATGQGSSYEQYF. The chain has TRBV7-2 and TRBJ2-7, with 9 bases that match TRBD1. Losses at the gene ends were 10 bases for V and 0 bases for J; bases not matched to a gene: 4. This CDR3 has 13 amino acids. The germline CDR1 and CDR2 sequences are SGHTA and FQGNSA.

The V gene is TRBV5-8, the J gene TRBJ2-2; D is uncertain. Trimming shortened V by 0 bases and J by 5 bases, and 8 bases separated the two germline ends. Germline lookup yields CDR1 SGHTS and CDR2 YDEGEE. The CDR3 extends over 14 amino acids. For the CDR3, the DNA is TGTGCCAGCAGCTTGGGTAGCAGAACCGGGGAGCTGTTTTTT. Translation gives CASSLGSRTGELFF. Using reference TRBV5-8 and TRBJ2-2 for the parts outside the CDR3, the full variable domain is EAGVTQSPTHLIKTRGQQATLRCSPISGHTSVYWYQQALGLGLQFLLWYDEGEERNRGNFPPRFSGRQFPNYSSELNVNALELEDSALYLCASSLGSRTGELFFGEGSRLTVL.

This clone showed up just a few times. This sequence joins TRBV5-1 and TRBJ2-1; 7 bases are a match to TRBD2. The CDR3 runs to 16 residues. Germline CDR1 and CDR2: SGHRS and YFSETQ. V trimming: 4 bases; J trimming: 6 bases; junction bases outside the gene matches: 13. The CDR3 region is CASSPGTTLGINEQFF. In DNA, the CDR3 is TGCGCCAGCAGCCCCGGGACTACCCTAGGGATCAATGAGCAGTTCTTC.

The table lists this clone with a count of one. The rearrangement joins TRBV10-1 to TRBJ2-3; 12 positions match TRBD2. Germline CDR1 reads WNHNN; CDR2 reads SYGVQD (reference sequence). The V gene end was trimmed by 0 bases and the J gene end by 3 bases; junction bases not matched to a gene: 10. The CDR3 length is 19 residues. The CDR3 spells CASSESDLAGGRSTDTQYF. The CDR3, as DNA: TGCGCCAGCAGTGAGTCGGATCTAGCGGGGGGGAGATCGACAGATACGCAGTATTTT.

The V call is TRBV7-3, the J call TRBJ1-5; D may be TRBD1 (5 bases). Trimming took off 5 bases at V and 4 bases at J, with 9 bases between the two ends. This CDR3 is 13 amino acids long. Per the germline V gene, CDR1 is SGHTA and CDR2 is FQGTGA. CDR3 sequence (DNA): TGTGCCAGCAGCCGGGGGGGAAATCAGCCCCAGCATTTT. Translating gives CASSRGGNQPQHF.

This clone showed up just a few times. The chain employs TRBV10-2 and TRBJ2-3; 8 bases are shared with TRBD2. CDR1 is WSHSY and CDR2 is SAAADI in the germline V gene. The V and J ends lost 10 bases and 3 bases, in that order; junction bases with no gene match: 6. This CDR3 has 13 amino acids. The CDR3 region has the DNA TGCGCCATCTCTCGGGGGGGTACAGATACGCAGTATTTT. Protein: CAISRGGTDTQYF.

This rearrangement joins TRBV6-5 to TRBJ2-7; 14 bases match TRBD2. Germline trimming cut 0 bases from V and 7 bases from J; bases unmatched to any gene: 5. Germline lookup yields CDR1 MNHEY and CDR2 SVGAGI. There are 16 residues in the CDR3. CDR3 sequence reads: CASSYSGLAGVQEQYF. CDR3 DNA sequence: TGTGCCAGCAGTTACTCGGGACTAGCGGGAGTTCAGGAGCAGTACTTC.